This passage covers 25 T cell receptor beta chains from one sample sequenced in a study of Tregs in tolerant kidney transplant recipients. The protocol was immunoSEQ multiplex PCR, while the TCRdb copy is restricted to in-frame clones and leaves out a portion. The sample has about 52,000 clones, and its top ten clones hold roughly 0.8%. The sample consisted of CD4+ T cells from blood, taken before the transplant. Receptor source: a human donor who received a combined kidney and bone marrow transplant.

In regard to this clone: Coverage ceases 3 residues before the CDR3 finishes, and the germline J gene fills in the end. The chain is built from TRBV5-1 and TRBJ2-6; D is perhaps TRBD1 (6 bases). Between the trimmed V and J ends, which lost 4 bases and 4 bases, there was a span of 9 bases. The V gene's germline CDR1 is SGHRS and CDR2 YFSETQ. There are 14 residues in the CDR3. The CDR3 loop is CASSLGQGANVLTF. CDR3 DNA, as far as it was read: TGCGCCAGCAGCCTCGGACAGGGGGCCAACGTC.

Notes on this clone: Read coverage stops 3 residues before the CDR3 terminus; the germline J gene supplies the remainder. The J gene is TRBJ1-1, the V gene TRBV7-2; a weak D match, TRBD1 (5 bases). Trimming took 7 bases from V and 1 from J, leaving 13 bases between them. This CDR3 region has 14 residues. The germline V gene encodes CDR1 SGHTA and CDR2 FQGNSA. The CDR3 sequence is CASNTGFTNTEAFF. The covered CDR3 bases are TGTGCCAGCAACACAGGTTTTACGAACACTGAA.

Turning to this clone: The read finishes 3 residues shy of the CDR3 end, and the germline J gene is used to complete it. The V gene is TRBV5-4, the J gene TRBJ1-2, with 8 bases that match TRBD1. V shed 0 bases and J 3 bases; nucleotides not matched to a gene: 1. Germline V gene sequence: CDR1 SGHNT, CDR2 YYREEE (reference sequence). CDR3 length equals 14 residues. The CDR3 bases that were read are TGTGCCAGCAGCTTGGGGGGACAGGACTATGGC. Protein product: CASSLGGQDYG. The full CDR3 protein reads CASSLGGQDYGYTF.

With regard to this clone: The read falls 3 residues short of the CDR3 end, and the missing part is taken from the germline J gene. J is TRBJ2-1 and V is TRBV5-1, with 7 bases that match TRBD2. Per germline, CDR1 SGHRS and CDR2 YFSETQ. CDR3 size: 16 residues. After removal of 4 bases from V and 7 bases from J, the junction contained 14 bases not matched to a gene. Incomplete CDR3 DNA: TGCGCCAGCAGCGGGCTCGGGGGGAGGGAACTAAATGAG. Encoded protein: CASSGLGGRELNE. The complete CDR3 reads CASSGLGGRELNEQFF.

The CDR3 region is CASSVQDPPNTEAFF. The DNA read from the CDR3 is TGTGCCAGTAGTGTACAGGACCCGCCGAACACTGAA. The genes are TRBV19 and TRBJ1-1; the D gene is possibly TRBD1 (5 bases). The read terminates 3 residues before the CDR3 end, so the remaining end is supplied by the germline J gene. CDR1 is LNHDA, CDR2 SQIVND, per germline (reference sequence). V lost 5 bases and J 1 base, leaving 14 bases between the germline ends. There are 15 residues in the CDR3.

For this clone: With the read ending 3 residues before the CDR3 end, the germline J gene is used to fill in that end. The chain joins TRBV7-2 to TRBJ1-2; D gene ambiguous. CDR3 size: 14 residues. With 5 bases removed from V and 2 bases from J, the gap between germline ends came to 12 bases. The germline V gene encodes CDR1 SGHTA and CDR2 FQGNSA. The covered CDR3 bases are TGTGCCAGCAGCCTAGACACGGGGAACTATGGC. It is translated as CASSLDTGNYG. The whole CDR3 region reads CASSLDTGNYGYTF.

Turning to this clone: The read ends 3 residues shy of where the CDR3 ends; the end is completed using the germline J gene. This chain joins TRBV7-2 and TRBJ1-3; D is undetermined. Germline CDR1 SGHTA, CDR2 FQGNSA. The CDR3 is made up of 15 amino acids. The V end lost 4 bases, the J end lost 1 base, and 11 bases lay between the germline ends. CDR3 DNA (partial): TGTGCCAGCAGCTCTTATCGGGGTTCTGGAAACACC. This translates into CASSSYRGSGNT. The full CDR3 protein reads CASSSYRGSGNTIYF.

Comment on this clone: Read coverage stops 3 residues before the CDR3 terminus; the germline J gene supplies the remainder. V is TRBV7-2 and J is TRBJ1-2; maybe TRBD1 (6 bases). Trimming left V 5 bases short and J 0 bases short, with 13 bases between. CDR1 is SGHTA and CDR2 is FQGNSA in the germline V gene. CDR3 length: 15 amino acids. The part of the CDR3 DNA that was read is TGTGCCAGCAGCCGAACCGGGGGGCCTAACTATGGC. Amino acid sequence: CASSRTGGPNYG. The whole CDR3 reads CASSRTGGPNYGYTF.

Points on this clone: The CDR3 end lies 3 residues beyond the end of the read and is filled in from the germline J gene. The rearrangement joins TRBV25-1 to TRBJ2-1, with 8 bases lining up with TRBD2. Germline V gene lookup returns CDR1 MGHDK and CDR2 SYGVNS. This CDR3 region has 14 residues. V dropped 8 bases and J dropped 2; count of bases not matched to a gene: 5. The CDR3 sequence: CASFSGSAYNEQFF. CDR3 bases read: TGTGCCAGCTTCAGCGGGAGTGCCTACAATGAG.

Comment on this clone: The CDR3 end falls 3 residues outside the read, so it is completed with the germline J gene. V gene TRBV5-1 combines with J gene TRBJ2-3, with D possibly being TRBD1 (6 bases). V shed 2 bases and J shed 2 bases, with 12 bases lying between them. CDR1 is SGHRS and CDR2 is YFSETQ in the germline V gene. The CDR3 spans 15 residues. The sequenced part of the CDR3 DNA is TGCGCCAGCAGCTTCTTGACAGGTGCCACAGATACG. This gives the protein CASSFLTGATDT. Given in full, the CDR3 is CASSFLTGATDTQYF.

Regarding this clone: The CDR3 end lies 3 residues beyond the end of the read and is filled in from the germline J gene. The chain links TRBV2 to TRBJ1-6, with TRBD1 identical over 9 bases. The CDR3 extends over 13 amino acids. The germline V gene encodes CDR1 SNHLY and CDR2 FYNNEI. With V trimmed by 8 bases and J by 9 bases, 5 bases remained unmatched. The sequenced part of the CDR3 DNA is TGTGCCAGCGGGGACAGGGCATTTTCACCC. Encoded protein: CASGDRAFSP. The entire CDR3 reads CASGDRAFSPLHF.

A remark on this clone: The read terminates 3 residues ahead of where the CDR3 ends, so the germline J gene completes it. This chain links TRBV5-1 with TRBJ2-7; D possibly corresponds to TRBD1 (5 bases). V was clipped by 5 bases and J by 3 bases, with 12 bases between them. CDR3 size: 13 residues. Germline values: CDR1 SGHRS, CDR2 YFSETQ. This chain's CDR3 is CASRIGALYEQYF. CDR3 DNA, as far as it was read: TGCGCCAGCAGAATAGGGGCCCTCTACGAG.

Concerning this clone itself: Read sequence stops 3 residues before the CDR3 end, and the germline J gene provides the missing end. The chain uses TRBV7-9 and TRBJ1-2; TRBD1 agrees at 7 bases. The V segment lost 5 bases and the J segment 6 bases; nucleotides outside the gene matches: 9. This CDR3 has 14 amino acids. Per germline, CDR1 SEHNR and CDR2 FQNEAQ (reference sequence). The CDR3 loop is CASSPDRVLNGYTF. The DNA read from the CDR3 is TGTGCCAGCAGCCCAGACAGGGTGCTAAATGGC.

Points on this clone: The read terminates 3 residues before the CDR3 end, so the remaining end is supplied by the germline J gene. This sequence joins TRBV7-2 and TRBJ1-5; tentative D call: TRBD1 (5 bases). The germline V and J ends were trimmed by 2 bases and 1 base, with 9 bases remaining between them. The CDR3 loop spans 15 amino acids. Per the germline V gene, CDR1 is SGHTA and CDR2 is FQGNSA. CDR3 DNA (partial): TGTGCCAGCAGCTTAATCTCAGGGAGCAATCAGCCC. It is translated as CASSLISGSNQP. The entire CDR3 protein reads CASSLISGSNQPQHF. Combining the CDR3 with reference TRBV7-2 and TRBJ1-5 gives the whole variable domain GAGVSQSPSNKVTEKGKDVELRCDPISGHTALYWYRQSLGQGLEFLIYFQGNSAPDKSGLPSDRFSAERTGGSVSTLTIQRTQQEDSAVYLCASSLISGSNQPQHFGDGTRLSIL.

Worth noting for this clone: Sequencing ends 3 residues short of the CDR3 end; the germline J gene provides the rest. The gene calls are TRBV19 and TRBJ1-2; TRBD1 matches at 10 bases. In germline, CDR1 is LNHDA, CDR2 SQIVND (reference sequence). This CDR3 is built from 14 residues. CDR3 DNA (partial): TGTGCCAGTAAACCTCGACAGGGGGCCGGCGGC. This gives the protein CASKPRQGAGG. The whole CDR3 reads CASKPRQGAGGYTF.

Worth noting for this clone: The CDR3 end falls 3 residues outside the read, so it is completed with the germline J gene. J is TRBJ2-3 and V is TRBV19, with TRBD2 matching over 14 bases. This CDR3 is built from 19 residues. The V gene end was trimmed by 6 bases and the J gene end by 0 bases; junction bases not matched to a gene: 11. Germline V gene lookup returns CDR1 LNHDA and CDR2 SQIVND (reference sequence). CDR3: CASSPGLAGVLTSTDTQYF. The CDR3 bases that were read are TGTGCCAGTAGCCCGGGACTAGCGGGGGTCCTGACTAGCACAGATACG.

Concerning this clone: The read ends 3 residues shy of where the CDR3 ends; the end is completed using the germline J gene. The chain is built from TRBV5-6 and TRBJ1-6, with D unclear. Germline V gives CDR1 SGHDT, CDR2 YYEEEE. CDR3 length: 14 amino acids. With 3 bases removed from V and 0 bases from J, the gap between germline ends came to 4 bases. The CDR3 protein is CASSSGSYNSPLHF. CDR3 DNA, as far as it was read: TGTGCCAGCAGCTCCGGCTCCTATAATTCACCC.

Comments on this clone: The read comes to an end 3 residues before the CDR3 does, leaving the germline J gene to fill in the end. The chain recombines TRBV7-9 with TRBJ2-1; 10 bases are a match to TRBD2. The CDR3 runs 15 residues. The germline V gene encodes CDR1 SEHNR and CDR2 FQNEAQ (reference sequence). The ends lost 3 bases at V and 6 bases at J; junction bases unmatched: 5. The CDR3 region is CASSLASGSPNEQFF. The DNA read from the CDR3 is TGTGCCAGCAGCTTGGCTAGCGGGAGCCCCAATGAG.

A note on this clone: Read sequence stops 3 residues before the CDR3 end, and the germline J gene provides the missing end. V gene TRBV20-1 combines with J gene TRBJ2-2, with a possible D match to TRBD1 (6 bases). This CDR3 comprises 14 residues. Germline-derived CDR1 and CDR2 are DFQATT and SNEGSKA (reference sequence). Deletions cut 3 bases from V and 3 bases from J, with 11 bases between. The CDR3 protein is CSASLRGYTGELFF. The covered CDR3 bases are TGCAGTGCTAGCCTCAGGGGTTACACCGGGGAG.

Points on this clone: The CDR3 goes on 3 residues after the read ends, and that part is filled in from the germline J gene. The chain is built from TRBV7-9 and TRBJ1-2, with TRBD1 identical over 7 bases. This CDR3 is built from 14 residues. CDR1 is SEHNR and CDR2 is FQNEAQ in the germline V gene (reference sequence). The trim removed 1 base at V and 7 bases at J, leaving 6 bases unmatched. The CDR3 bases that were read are TGTGCCAGCAGCTTAGGACAGGGTCGCGTTGGC. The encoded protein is CASSLGQGRVG. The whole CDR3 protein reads CASSLGQGRVGYTF.

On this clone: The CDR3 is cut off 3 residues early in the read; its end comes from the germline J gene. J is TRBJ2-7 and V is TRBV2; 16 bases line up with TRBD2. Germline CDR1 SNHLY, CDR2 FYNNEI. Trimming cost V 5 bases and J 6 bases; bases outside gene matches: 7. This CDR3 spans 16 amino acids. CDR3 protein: CASSSGTSGRASEQYF. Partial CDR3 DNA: TGTGCCAGCAGTTCCGGGACTAGCGGGAGGGCCTCCGAG. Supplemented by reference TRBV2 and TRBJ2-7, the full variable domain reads EPEVTQTPSHQVTQMGQEVILRCVPISNHLYFYWYRQILGQKVEFLVSFYNNEISEKSEIFDDQFSVERPDGSNFTLKIRSTKLEDSAMYFCASSSGTSGRASEQYFGPGTRLTVT.

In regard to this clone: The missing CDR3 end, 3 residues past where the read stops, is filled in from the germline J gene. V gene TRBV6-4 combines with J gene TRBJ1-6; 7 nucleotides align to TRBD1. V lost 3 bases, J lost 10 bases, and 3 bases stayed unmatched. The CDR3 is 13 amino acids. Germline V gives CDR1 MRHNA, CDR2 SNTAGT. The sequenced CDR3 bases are TGTGCCAGCAGTGAAGCACAGGGGTCACCC. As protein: CASSEAQGSP. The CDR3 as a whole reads CASSEAQGSPLHF.

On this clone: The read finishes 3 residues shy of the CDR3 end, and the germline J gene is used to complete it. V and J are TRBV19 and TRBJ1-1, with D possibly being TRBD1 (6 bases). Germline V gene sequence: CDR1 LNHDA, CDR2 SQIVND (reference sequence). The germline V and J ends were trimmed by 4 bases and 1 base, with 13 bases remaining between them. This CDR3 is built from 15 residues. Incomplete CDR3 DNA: TGTGCCAGTAGTACTACAGGGAAAGCGAACACTGAA. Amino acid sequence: CASSTTGKANTE. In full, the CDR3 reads CASSTTGKANTEAFF.

The DNA read from the CDR3 is TGTGCCAGCAGCTTAGCTCGGTGGAGGGACAAAGCCAGGGGC. Protein product: CASSLARWRDKARG. The entire CDR3 sequence reads CASSLARWRDKARGYTF. The chain joins TRBV7-8 to TRBJ1-2, with a weak D call TRBD1 (6 bases). The missing CDR3 end, 3 residues past where the read stops, is filled in from the germline J gene. This CDR3 comprises 17 residues. From germline, CDR1 is SGHVS and CDR2 FQNEAQ.

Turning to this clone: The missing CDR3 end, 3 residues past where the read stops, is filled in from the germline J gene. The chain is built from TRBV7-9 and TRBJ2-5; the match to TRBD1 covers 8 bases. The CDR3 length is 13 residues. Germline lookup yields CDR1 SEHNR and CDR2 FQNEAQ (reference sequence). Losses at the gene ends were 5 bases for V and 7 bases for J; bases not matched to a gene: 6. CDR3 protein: CASSQGQGGTQYF. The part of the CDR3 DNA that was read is TGTGCCAGCAGCCAAGGACAGGGAGGGACC.